These 6 T cell receptor beta chains originate from one sample sequenced in a study of cytomegalovirus exposure and HLA in healthy donors. Vbeta (60) and Jbeta (13) primers were used in the PCR. The data were produced by immunoSEQ multiplex PCR, yet TCRdb's version contains in-frame clones alone and is incomplete. Among about 210,000 clones, 85% were seen once, and the ten largest hold 0.2% to 0.25%. Sequencing used PBMCs. The source is a girl aged 2-9 years in good health and CMV-seronegative.

This chain uses TRBV6-5 with TRBJ2-2; TRBD1 agrees at 8 bases. The V and J ends lost 6 bases and 8 bases, in that order; junction bases with no gene match: 8. This CDR3 spans 14 amino acids. Per germline, CDR1 MNHEY and CDR2 SVGAGI. The CDR3 nucleotides read TGTGCCAGCAGATTAACAGGGGGAGATGGGGAGCTGTTTTTT. Protein sequence: CASRLTGGDGELFF.

This rearrangement joins TRBV7-8 to TRBJ2-7; D is possibly TRBD1 (6 bases). Trimming left V 5 bases short and J 3 bases short, with 14 bases between. The germline V gene encodes CDR1 SGHVS and CDR2 FQNEAQ. CDR3 length: 14 amino acids. The CDR3 here is CASSLGQTVYEQYF. In nucleotides, the CDR3 is TGTGCCAGCAGCCTAGGACAGACTGTCTACGAGCAGTACTTC.

The chain recombines TRBV4-1 with TRBJ2-2; 13 bases align to TRBD2. This CDR3 region has 17 residues. The V gene end was trimmed by 3 bases and the J gene end by 4 bases; junction bases not matched to a gene: 5. Per the germline V gene, CDR1 is MGHRA and CDR2 is YSYEKL. In DNA form, the CDR3 reads TGCGCCAGCAGCCATGCAACTAGCGGGAGGGCCACCGGGGAGCTGTTTTTT. Encoded protein: CASSHATSGRATGELFF.

DNA of the CDR3: TGTGCCAGCAGCTTGGAGGGACACAGGGTTGGAAACACCATATATTTT. Translating it yields CASSLEGHRVGNTIYF. The chain is built from TRBV5-6 and TRBJ1-3; D is perhaps TRBD1 (6 bases). Trimming stripped 0 bases from V and 3 bases from J, with 13 bases between. The CDR3 is 16 residues long. Germline-derived CDR1 and CDR2 are SGHDT and YYEEEE.

The chain carries TRBV29-1 and TRBJ1-2; no clear D. The CDR3 has 13 amino acids. V was shortened by 4 bases and J by 0 bases, with 9 bases between the two germline ends. Germline CDR1 and CDR2: SQVTM and ANQGSEA. CDR3 amino acids: CSVVDLSNYGYTF. The CDR3 nucleotides are TGCAGCGTTGTGGACTTATCTAACTATGGCTACACCTTC.

This rearrangement joins TRBV6-5 to TRBJ2-1, with TRBD2 matching over 8 bases. V dropped 0 bases and J dropped 8; count of bases not matched to a gene: 9. The CDR3 totals 16 residues. Germline CDR1 is MNHEY and CDR2 is SVGAGI. In DNA form, the CDR3 reads TGTGCCAGCAGTTACTCCGGACGGGAGGGTTTGGATGAGCAGTTCTTC. Translated: CASSYSGREGLDEQFF.